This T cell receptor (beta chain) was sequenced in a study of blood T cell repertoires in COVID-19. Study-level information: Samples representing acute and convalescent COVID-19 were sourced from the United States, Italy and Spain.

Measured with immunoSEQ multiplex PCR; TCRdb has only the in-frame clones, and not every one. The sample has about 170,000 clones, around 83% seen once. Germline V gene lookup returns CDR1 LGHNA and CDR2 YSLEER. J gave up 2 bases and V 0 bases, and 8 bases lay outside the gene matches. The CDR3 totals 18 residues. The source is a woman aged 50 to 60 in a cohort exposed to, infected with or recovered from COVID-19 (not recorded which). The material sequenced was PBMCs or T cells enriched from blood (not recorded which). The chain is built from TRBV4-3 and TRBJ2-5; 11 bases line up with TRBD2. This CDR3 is CASSQDLASGGQQETQYF. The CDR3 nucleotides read TGCGCCAGCAGCCAAGATCTGGCTAGCGGGGGGCAACAAGAGACCCAGTACTTC.